This T cell receptor beta chain was identified during a study of OX40 agonist ivuxolimab in advanced cancers. Overall study context: Intravenous ivuxolimab was administered to patients every 2 weeks at 0.01 to 10 mg/kg. Dose-escalation patients were diagnosed with hepatocellular carcinoma, melanoma, renal cell cancer or head and neck cancer. Study-level findings and limits: Averaging showed that CD8+ T cells had more expanded clones than CD4+ did.

Repertoires were generated with immunoSEQ multiplex PCR, while TCRdb's copy carries only in-frame clones and drops some. The sample has approximately 69,000 clones; approximately 83% are singletons. Baseline, cycle 4 day 1, and cycle 7 day 1 were the blood sampling points. This clone was observed once. Its target is not known. In germline, CDR1 is MNHEY, CDR2 SMNVEV (reference sequence). The CDR3 spans 15 residues. With V trimmed by 8 bases and J by 1 base, 7 bases remained unmatched. The sample in question was CD4+ or CD8+ T cells sorted from blood, obtained in a trial of the OX40 agonist ivuxolimab. The TCR originated in an adult with an advanced solid tumor such as melanoma, head and neck, liver or kidney cancer. V usage is TRBV27 and J usage is TRBJ2-2, with 7 bases fitting TRBD1. CDR3 protein: CASSGTARNTGELFF. CDR3 sequence (DNA): TGTGCCAGCTCCGGGACAGCGCGGAACACCGGGGAGCTGTTTTTT.